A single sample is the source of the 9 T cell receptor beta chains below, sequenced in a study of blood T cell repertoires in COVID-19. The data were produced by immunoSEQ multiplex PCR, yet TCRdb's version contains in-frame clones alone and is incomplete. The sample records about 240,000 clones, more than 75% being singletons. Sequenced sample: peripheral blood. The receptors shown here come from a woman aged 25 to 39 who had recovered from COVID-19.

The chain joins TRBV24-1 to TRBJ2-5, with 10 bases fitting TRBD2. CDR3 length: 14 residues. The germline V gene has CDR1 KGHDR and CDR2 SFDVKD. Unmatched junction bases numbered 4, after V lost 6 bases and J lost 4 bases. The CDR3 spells CATSPSGGAETQYF. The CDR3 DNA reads TGTGCCACCAGTCCGAGCGGGGGGGCAGAGACCCAGTACTTC.

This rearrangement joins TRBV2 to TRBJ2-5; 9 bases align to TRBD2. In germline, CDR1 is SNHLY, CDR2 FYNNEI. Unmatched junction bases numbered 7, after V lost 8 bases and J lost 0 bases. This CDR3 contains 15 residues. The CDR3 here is CASRWLAGNQETQYF. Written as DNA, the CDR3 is TGTGCCAGCCGTTGGCTAGCGGGGAACCAAGAGACCCAGTACTTC.

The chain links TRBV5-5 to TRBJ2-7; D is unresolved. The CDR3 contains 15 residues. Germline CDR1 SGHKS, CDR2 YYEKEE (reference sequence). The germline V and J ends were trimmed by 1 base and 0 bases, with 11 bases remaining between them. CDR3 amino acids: CASSLFHHGSYEQYF. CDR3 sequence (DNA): TGTGCCAGCAGCTTGTTCCACCACGGCTCCTACGAGCAGTACTTC.

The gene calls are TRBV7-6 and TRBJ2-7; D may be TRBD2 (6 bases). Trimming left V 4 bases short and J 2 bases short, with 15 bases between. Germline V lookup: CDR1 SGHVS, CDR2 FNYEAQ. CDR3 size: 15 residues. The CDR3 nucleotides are TGTGCCAGCAGCTCGGAAGCGGGTCTTACCTACGAGCAGTACTTC. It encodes CASSSEAGLTYEQYF.

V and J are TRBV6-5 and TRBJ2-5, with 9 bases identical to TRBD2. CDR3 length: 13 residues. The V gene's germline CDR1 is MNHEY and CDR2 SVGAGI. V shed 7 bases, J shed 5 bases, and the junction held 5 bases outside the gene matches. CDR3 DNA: TGTGCCAGCACGCTAGCGGGGTCTGAGACCCAGTACTTC. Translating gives CASTLAGSETQYF.

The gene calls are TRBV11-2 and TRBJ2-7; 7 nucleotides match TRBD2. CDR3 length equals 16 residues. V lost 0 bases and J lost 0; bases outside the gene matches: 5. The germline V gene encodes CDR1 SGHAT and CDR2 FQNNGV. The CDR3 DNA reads TGTGCCAGCAGCTTAGATTGGGCTAGCGGCTCCTACGAGCAGTACTTC. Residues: CASSLDWASGSYEQYF. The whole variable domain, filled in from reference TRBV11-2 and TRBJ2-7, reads EAGVAQSPRYKIIEKRQSVAFWCNPISGHATLYWYQQILGQGPKLLIQFQNNGVVDDSQLPKDRFSAERLKGVDSTLKIQPAKLEDSAVYLCASSLDWASGSYEQYFGPGTRLTVT.

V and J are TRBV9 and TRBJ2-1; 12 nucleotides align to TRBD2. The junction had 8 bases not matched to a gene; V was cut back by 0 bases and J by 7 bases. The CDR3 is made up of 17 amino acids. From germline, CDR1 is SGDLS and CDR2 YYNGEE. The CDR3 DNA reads TGTGCCAGCAGCGTAGGGGCTAGCGGGGGGGTAGGAAATGAGCAGTTCTTC. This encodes CASSVGASGGVGNEQFF.

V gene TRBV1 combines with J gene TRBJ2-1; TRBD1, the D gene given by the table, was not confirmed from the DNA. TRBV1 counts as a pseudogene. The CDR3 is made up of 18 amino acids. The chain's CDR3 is CTSSQKFSGAPVNNEQFF. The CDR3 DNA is TGCACCAGCAGCCAAAAATTCTCTGGGGCCCCTGTCAACAATGAGCAGTTCTTC.

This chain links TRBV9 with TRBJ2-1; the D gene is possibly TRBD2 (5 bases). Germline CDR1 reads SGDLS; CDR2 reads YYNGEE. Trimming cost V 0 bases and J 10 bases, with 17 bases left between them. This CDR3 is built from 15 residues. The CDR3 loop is CASSVGGGAYTEQFF. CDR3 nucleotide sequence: TGTGCCAGCAGCGTAGGAGGAGGCGCTTATACCGAGCAGTTCTTC.